This T cell receptor (beta chain) derives from a study of T cells after somatic rescue of genetic block. Sequencing was performed with immunoSEQ multiplex PCR; in TCRdb, only in-frame clones are kept and a portion is missing. The top ten clones hold about 2.9% of a sample with 65,000 to 70,000 clones, roughly 90% of them seen once. This CDR3 has 14 amino acids. Germline CDR1 is SGHTA and CDR2 is FQGNSA. Trimming took off 1 base at V and 2 bases at J, with 9 bases between the two ends. This receptor was obtained from a middle-aged man. What was sequenced was peripheral blood mononuclear cells (PBMCs). The chain couples TRBV7-2 to TRBJ2-7; D might be TRBD2 (6 bases). The CDR3 DNA reads TGTGCCAGCAGCTTAGAAGCGGGTACCTACGAGCAGTACTTC. It translates to CASSLEAGTYEQYF.